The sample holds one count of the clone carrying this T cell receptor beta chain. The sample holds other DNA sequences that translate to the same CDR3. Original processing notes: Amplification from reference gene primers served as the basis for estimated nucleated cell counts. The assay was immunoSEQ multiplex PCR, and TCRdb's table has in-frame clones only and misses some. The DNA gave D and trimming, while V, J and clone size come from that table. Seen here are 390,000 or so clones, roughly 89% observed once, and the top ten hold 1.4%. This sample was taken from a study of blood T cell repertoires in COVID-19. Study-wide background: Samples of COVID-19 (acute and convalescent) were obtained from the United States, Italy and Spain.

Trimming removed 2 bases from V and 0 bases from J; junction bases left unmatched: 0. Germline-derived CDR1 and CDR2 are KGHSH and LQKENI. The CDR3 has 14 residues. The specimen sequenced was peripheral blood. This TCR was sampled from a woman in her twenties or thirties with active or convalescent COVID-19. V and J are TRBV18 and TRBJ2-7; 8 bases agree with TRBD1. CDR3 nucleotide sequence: TGTGCCAGCTCACCAGACAGGGGCTCCTACGAGCAGTACTTC. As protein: CASSPDRGSYEQYF.